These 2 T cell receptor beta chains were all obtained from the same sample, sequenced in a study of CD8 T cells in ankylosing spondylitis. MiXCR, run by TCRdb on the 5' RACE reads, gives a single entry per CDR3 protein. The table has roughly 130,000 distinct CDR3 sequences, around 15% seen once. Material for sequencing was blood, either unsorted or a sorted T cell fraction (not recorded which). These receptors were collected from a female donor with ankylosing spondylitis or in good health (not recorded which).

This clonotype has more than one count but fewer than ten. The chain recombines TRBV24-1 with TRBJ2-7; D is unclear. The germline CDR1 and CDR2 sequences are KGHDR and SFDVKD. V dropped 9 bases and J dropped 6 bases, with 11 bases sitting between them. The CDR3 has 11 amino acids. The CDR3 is CATAPQAEQYF. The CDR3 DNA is TGTGCCACCGCACCCCAGGCCGAGCAGTACTTC.

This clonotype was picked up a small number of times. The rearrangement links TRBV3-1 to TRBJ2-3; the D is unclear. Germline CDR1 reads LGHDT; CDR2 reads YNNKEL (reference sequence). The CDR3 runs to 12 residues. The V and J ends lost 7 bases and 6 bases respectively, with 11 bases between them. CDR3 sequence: CASTSGYDTQYF. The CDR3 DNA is TGTGCCAGCACCTCCGGGTACGATACGCAGTATTTT.